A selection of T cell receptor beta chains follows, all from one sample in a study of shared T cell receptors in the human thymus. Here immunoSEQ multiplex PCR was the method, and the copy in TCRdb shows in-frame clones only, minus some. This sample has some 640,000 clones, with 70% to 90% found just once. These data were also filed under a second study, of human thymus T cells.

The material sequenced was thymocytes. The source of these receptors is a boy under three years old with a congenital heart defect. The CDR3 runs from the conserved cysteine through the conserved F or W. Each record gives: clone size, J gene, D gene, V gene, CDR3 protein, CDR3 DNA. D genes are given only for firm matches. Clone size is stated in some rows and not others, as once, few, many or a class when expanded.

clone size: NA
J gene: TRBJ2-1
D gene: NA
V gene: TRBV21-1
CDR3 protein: CASSGLVGNNEQFF
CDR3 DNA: TGTGCCAGCAGTGGACTCGTCGGGAACAATGAGCAGTTCTTC

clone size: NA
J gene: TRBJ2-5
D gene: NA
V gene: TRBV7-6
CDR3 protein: CASSLRTGPGETQYF
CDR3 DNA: TGTGCCAGCAGCCTACGGACTGGGCCCGGGGAGACCCAGTACTTC

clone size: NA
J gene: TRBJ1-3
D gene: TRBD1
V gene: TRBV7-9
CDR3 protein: CASSIDRERNTIYF
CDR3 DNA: TGTGCCAGCAGCATAGACAGGGAGAGAAACACCATATATTTT

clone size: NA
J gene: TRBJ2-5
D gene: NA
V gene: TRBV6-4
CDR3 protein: CASSSFEGSQGETQYF
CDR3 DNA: TGTGCCAGCAGTTCGTTCGAGGGATCTCAGGGGGAGACCCAGTACTTC

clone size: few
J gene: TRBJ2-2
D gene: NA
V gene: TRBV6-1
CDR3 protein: CASSDAPGASNTGELFF
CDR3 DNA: TGTGCCAGCAGTGATGCCCCGGGAGCTTCGAACACCGGGGAGCTGTTTTTT

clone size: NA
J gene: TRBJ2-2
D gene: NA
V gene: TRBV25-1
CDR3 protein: CASSGQANTGELFF
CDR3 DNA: TGTGCCAGCAGTGGTCAGGCGAACACCGGGGAGCTGTTTTTT

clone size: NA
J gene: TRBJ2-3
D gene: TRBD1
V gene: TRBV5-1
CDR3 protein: CASSCRTGRPTDTQYF
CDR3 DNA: TGCGCCAGCAGCTGCCGGACAGGGAGGCCGACAGATACGCAGTATTTT

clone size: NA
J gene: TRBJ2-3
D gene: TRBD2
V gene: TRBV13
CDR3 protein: CASSPPPPSGGTTDTQYF
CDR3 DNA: TGTGCCAGCAGCCCGCCCCCCCCTAGCGGGGGGACGACAGATACGCAGTATTTT

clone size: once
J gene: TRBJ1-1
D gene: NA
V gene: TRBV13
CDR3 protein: CASSLIPRGDNTEAFF
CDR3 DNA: TGTGCCAGCAGCTTGATTCCCAGGGGCGACAACACTGAAGCTTTCTTT

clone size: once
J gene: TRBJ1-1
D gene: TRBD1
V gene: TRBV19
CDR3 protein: CASSTGTVFEAFF
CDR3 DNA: TGTGCCAGTAGTACAGGGACAGTCTTTGAAGCTTTCTTT

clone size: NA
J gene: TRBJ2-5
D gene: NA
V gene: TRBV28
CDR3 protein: CASSLCFLMGEEDQETQYF
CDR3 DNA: TGTGCCAGCAGTTTATGCTTCCTTATGGGGGAGGAAGACCAAGAGACCCAGTACTTC